These 17 T cell receptor beta chains were all obtained from the same sample, sequenced in a study of response to subunit inactivated influenza vaccine. TCRdb reprocessed the RT-PCR reads with MiXCR, giving one entry per CDR3 protein. The table has around 480,000 distinct CDR3 sequences, 16% seen once. The starting material was CD4+ T cells sorted from PBMCs, obtained roughly 24 months after vaccination. The receptor source for this set is a man between 50 and 75 years old who received an inactivated influenza vaccine.

The CDR3 DNA is TGTGCCAGCAGTGAGCAAGGGACAACCTACAATGAGCAGTTCTTC. This encodes CASSEQGTTYNEQFF. The V call is TRBV2, the J call TRBJ2-1; possibly TRBD1 for D (6 bases). The germline gives CDR1 SNHLY, CDR2 FYNNEI. The V and J ends lost 3 bases and 2 bases respectively, with 11 bases between them. The CDR3 totals 15 residues.

This clonotype turned up a few times. CDR3 amino acids: CSARGLAIDTQYF. In DNA form, the CDR3 reads TGCAGTGCTAGAGGACTAGCGATAGATACGCAGTATTTT. This chain links TRBV20-1 with TRBJ2-3, with 8 bases that match TRBD2. CDR1 is DFQATT and CDR2 is SNEGSKA in the germline V gene (reference sequence). Trimming cost V 1 base and J 5 bases; bases outside gene matches: 2. CDR3 length: 13 amino acids.

The rearrangement uses TRBV12-3 or TRBV12-4 and TRBJ2-3; tentatively, D is TRBD1 (5 bases). This CDR3 has 15 amino acids. V shed 3 bases and J shed 2 bases, with 12 bases lying between them. The CDR3 spells CASSLGRSITDTQYF. The CDR3 DNA reads as TGTGCCAGCAGTTTGGGGCGGTCCATCACAGATACGCAGTATTTT.

The sample holds a few counts of this clonotype. The V gene is TRBV15, the J gene TRBJ2-4; D gene uncertain. Trimming took 1 base from V and 8 from J, leaving 12 bases between them. CDR1 and CDR2 (germline): LNHNV, YYDKDF (reference sequence). This CDR3 region has 14 residues. The CDR3 protein is CATSRAALLDIQYF. CDR3 nucleotides: TGTGCCACCAGCAGAGCGGCGTTATTGGACATTCAGTACTTC.

This chain connects TRBV5-5 to TRBJ2-7, with TRBD1 matching 7 bases. V lost 2 bases and J lost 3; bases outside the gene matches: 5. Per germline, CDR1 SGHKS and CDR2 YYEKEE (reference sequence). The CDR3 covers 14 residues. The CDR3, as DNA: TGTGCCAGCAGCTTCCGGGACAGATTCTACGAGCAGTACTTC. Amino acids: CASSFRDRFYEQYF.

This chain connects TRBV5-1 to TRBJ2-7, with a possible D match to TRBD2 (6 bases). The CDR3 runs to 17 residues. Germline-derived CDR1 and CDR2 are SGHRS and YFSETQ. The V end was cut by 3 bases, the J end by 6 bases, with 25 bases between. The CDR3, as DNA: TGCGCCAGCAGCTGGAGGGCTAGCGAGATAACAACTACCGAGCAGTACTTC. This translates into CASSWRASEITTTEQYF.

This sequence joins TRBV4-2 and TRBJ2-7; D remains ambiguous. Germline CDR1 is LGHNA and CDR2 is YNFKEQ. The ends were cut back, 0 bases at V and 3 bases at J, with 15 bases in the middle. CDR3 length equals 16 residues. The CDR3 sequence is CASSQDYSRRSYEQYF. The DNA of the CDR3 is TGTGCCAGCAGCCAAGATTATTCGAGACGGAGCTACGAGCAGTACTTC.

The rearrangement uses TRBV4-1 and TRBJ2-7, with 13 bases fitting TRBD2. J was trimmed by 7 bases and V by 1 base; bases with no gene match: 7. Germline CDR1 and CDR2: MGHRA and YSYEKL. The CDR3 runs to 16 residues. The CDR3 loop reads CASSQGRTSGRREQYF. In DNA, the CDR3 is TGCGCCAGCAGCCAAGGACGGACTAGCGGGAGACGGGAGCAGTACTTC.

This clonotype was seen at least ten times. The CDR3 reads CASSQEGTDNYGYTF. CDR3 coding DNA: TGTGCCAGCAGCCAAGAAGGGACAGATAACTATGGCTACACCTTC. The V call is TRBV4-2, the J call TRBJ1-2, with 7 bases matching TRBD1. The CDR3 has 15 residues. The V and J ends lost 0 bases and 1 base, in that order; junction bases with no gene match: 2. CDR1 and CDR2 (germline): LGHNA, YNFKEQ.

This clonotype was observed many times. This sequence joins TRBV7-9 and TRBJ2-4; 7 nucleotides match TRBD1. The CDR3 is 17 residues long. V shed 5 bases and J 3 bases; nucleotides not matched to a gene: 13. Germline V gene data show CDR1 as SEHNR and CDR2 as FQNEAQ (reference sequence). The CDR3 loop reads CASSRGQASSGKNIQYF. In nucleotides, the CDR3 is TGTGCCAGCAGCCGAGGACAGGCAAGCTCGGGCAAAAACATTCAGTACTTC.

A few counts support this clonotype. This rearrangement joins TRBV6-1 to TRBJ1-5, with 8 bases lining up with TRBD1. Germline V CDR1 and CDR2: MNHNS, SASEGT. Trimming removed 7 bases from V and 7 bases from J; junction bases left unmatched: 9. The CDR3 length is 14 residues. CDR3 bases: TGTGCCAGCACCCACAGGGGGGGCTTACAGCCCCAGCATTTT. It encodes CASTHRGGLQPQHF.

The CDR3 loop is CASSLSVPGVQPQHF. The CDR3 coding sequence is TGCGCCAGCAGCTTGTCCGTACCAGGGGTTCAGCCCCAGCATTTT. The gene calls are TRBV5-1 and TRBJ1-5; TRBD1 is a possible D gene (6 bases). Per the germline V gene, CDR1 is SGHRS and CDR2 is YFSETQ. The CDR3 spans 15 residues. V was cut by 1 base and J by 6 bases, with 14 bases left in between.

The rearrangement links TRBV4-1 to TRBJ2-7; D is undetermined. The CDR3 spans 17 residues. Trimming took off 1 base at V and 5 bases at J, with 21 bases between the two ends. Germline lookup yields CDR1 MGHRA and CDR2 YSYEKL. CDR3 nucleotides: TGCGCCAGCAGCCAAGCCCTCTTAGCCTCACCTCGGAACGAGCAGTACTTC. This translates into CASSQALLASPRNEQYF.

This clonotype has a handful of counts. The V gene is TRBV20-1, the J gene TRBJ1-2; D remains unclear. Germline V gives CDR1 DFQATT, CDR2 SNEGSKA (reference sequence). The CDR3 runs to 10 residues. Trimming shortened V by 3 bases and J by 7 bases, and 6 bases separated the two germline ends. The CDR3 sequence: CSARAVGYTF. The CDR3 DNA follows: TGCAGTGCTAGGGCCGTTGGCTACACCTTC.

The chain uses TRBV20-1 and TRBJ2-2; the D gene is possibly TRBD1 (6 bases). V was pared by 6 bases and J by 4 bases, with 12 bases between. Germline CDR1 DFQATT, CDR2 SNEGSKA (reference sequence). There are 13 residues in the CDR3. CDR3 coding DNA: TGCAGTGCCGCTCAGGGGATCACCGGGGAGCTGTTTTTT. This gives the protein CSAAQGITGELFF.

This clonotype appeared many times. The chain is built from TRBV4-3 and TRBJ2-1; TRBD1 might be the D (6 bases). The length of the CDR3 is 15 residues. V lost 4 bases and J 4 bases, leaving 14 bases between the germline ends. Germline V lookup: CDR1 LGHNA, CDR2 YSLEER. The DNA of the CDR3 is TGCGCCAGCAGCCGCTCCGGGACACAATACAATGAGCAGTTCTTC. Its translation: CASSRSGTQYNEQFF.

The table lists this clonotype with many counts. This chain joins TRBV20-1 and TRBJ1-1; weak D call: TRBD1 (5 bases). The CDR3 length is 14 residues. CDR1 DFQATT and CDR2 SNEGSKA come from the germline V gene (reference sequence). The V and J ends lost 0 bases and 1 base respectively, with 9 bases between them. The CDR3 sequence: CSARDWGENTEAFF. The CDR3 DNA reads TGCAGTGCTAGAGATTGGGGGGAGAACACTGAAGCTTTCTTT.